The rows below give T cell receptor beta chains drawn from one sample of a study of blood T cell repertoires in COVID-19. The table came from immunoSEQ multiplex PCR; TCRdb's copy has only in-frame clones and leaves some out. The data show 100,000 to 150,000 clones, approximately 80% seen once. The source material was peripheral blood. These receptors were taken from a man aged 55-75 years with acute or convalescent COVID-19. Each CDR3 is given with its conserved first and last residue. D genes are given only for firm matches. Size is stated for part of the rows, as once, few or many counts, or as a class when the clone is expanded.

J gene: TRBJ1-4
D gene: -
V gene: TRBV27
clone size: -
CDR3 protein: CASSLSQVGGLSEKLFF
CDR3 DNA: TGTGCCAGCAGTTTATCGCAAGTCGGGGGGTTGTCTGAAAAACTGTTTTTT

J gene: TRBJ1-3
D gene: -
V gene: TRBV10-3
clone size: -
CDR3 protein: CAISLTGTGNTIYF
CDR3 DNA: TGTGCCATCAGCCTAACCGGGACTGGAAACACCATATATTTT

J gene: TRBJ1-1
D gene: -
V gene: TRBV28
clone size: -
CDR3 protein: CASSLKPGGTEAFF
CDR3 DNA: TGTGCCAGCAGCCTAAAACCGGGAGGGACTGAAGCTTTCTTT

J gene: TRBJ2-7
D gene: -
V gene: TRBV28
clone size: -
CDR3 protein: CASSLRGALSYEQYF
CDR3 DNA: TGTGCCAGCAGTTTACGGGGGGCTCTCTCCTACGAGCAGTACTTC

J gene: TRBJ1-6
D gene: TRBD1
V gene: TRBV6-5
clone size: few
CDR3 protein: CASSRTGGASPLHF
CDR3 DNA: TGTGCCAGCAGCAGAACAGGGGGCGCCTCACCCCTCCACTTT

J gene: TRBJ1-4
D gene: TRBD1
V gene: TRBV28
clone size: -
CDR3 protein: CASRHQGGRDNEKLFF
CDR3 DNA: TGTGCCAGCAGGCATCAGGGGGGCCGAGATAATGAAAAACTGTTTTTT

J gene: TRBJ2-3
D gene: -
V gene: TRBV7-8
clone size: -
CDR3 protein: CASSLAAGLFTDTQYF
CDR3 DNA: TGTGCCAGCAGCTTAGCGGCGGGGCTGTTCACAGATACGCAGTATTTT

J gene: TRBJ1-2
D gene: -
V gene: TRBV30
clone size: -
CDR3 protein: CAWSVLLNYGYTF
CDR3 DNA: TGTGCCTGGAGTGTACTTTTAAACTATGGCTACACCTTC

J gene: TRBJ1-1
D gene: -
V gene: TRBV28
clone size: -
CDR3 protein: CASSLARVAFF
CDR3 DNA: TGTGCCAGCAGTTTGGCCAGGGTGGCTTTCTTT

J gene: TRBJ1-5
D gene: -
V gene: TRBV28
clone size: -
CDR3 protein: CASSLGRGNQPQHF
CDR3 DNA: TGTGCCAGCAGTTTAGGGAGGGGAAATCAGCCCCAGCATTTT

J gene: TRBJ2-7
D gene: -
V gene: TRBV9
clone size: -
CDR3 protein: CASSVSDEAGLDEQYF
CDR3 DNA: TGTGCCAGCAGCGTCTCTGACGAAGCGGGCCTCGACGAGCAGTACTTC

J gene: TRBJ2-6
D gene: -
V gene: TRBV2
clone size: -
CDR3 protein: CASSGQGYGANVLTF
CDR3 DNA: TGTGCCAGCAGTGGGCAGGGGTACGGGGCCAACGTCCTGACTTTC

J gene: TRBJ1-1
D gene: -
V gene: TRBV3-1/TRBV3-2
clone size: -
CDR3 protein: CASSMEAGGRNTEAFF
CDR3 DNA: TGTGCCAGCAGCATGGAGGCGGGGGGAAGGAACACTGAAGCTTTCTTT

J gene: TRBJ2-7
D gene: TRBD1
V gene: TRBV6-5
clone size: -
CDR3 protein: CASRRQGFEQYF
CDR3 DNA: TGTGCCAGCAGAAGACAGGGGTTCGAGCAGTACTTC

J gene: TRBJ1-6
D gene: TRBD1
V gene: TRBV5-1
clone size: -
CDR3 protein: CASSTQGAGLNNSPLHF
CDR3 DNA: TGCGCCAGCAGCACGCAGGGGGCGGGTTTGAATAATTCACCCCTCCACTTT

J gene: TRBJ1-5
D gene: -
V gene: TRBV6-1
clone size: -
CDR3 protein: CASSEARGSHSNQPQHF
CDR3 DNA: TGTGCCAGCAGTGAAGCGCGAGGCAGTCATAGCAATCAGCCCCAGCATTTT

J gene: TRBJ2-7
D gene: TRBD1
V gene: TRBV5-1
clone size: -
CDR3 protein: CASSLVGTGAYEQYF
CDR3 DNA: TGCGCCAGCAGCTTGGTCGGGACAGGGGCCTACGAGCAGTACTTC

J gene: TRBJ1-3
D gene: TRBD1
V gene: TRBV5-4
clone size: -
CDR3 protein: CASSIQGAGGNTIYF
CDR3 DNA: TGTGCCAGCAGCATACAGGGGGCGGGAGGAAACACCATATATTTT

J gene: TRBJ2-4
D gene: -
V gene: TRBV5-4
clone size: -
CDR3 protein: CASSSGGAGGNVAKNIQYF
CDR3 DNA: TGTGCCAGCAGCTCTGGGGGCGCAGGGGGGAACGTAGCCAAAAACATTCAGTACTTC

J gene: TRBJ1-1
D gene: TRBD1
V gene: TRBV7-9
clone size: -
CDR3 protein: CASSRDRGVMNTEAFF
CDR3 DNA: TGTGCCAGCAGCCGGGACAGGGGAGTTATGAACACTGAAGCTTTCTTT

J gene: TRBJ1-6
D gene: -
V gene: TRBV25-1
clone size: few
CDR3 protein: CASSALGHLHNSPLHF
CDR3 DNA: TGTGCCAGCAGTGCACTCGGACACCTGCACAATTCACCCCTCCACTTT

J gene: TRBJ1-1
D gene: -
V gene: TRBV9
clone size: once
CDR3 protein: CASSTSTRSEAFF
CDR3 DNA: TGTGCCAGCAGCACCTCTACCCGGTCTGAAGCTTTCTTT

J gene: TRBJ2-7
D gene: -
V gene: TRBV5-1
clone size: -
CDR3 protein: CASRGRVDARFHEQYF
CDR3 DNA: TGCGCCAGCAGAGGCAGGGTGGACGCCCGGTTCCACGAGCAGTACTTC

J gene: TRBJ2-7
D gene: -
V gene: TRBV15
clone size: -
CDR3 protein: CATSRGQNYEQYF
CDR3 DNA: TGTGCCACCAGCAGAGGACAGAACTACGAGCAGTACTTC

J gene: TRBJ2-2
D gene: TRBD2
V gene: TRBV19
clone size: -
CDR3 protein: CASSPRTSGTGELFF
CDR3 DNA: TGTGCCAGTAGTCCCAGGACTAGCGGCACCGGGGAGCTGTTTTTT

J gene: TRBJ2-2
D gene: TRBD2
V gene: TRBV2
clone size: -
CDR3 protein: CASRPSGARTGELFF
CDR3 DNA: TGTGCCAGCCGGCCTAGCGGGGCCAGAACCGGGGAGCTGTTTTTT

J gene: TRBJ1-6
D gene: -
V gene: TRBV5-5
clone size: -
CDR3 protein: CASSLRAQGLNSPLHF
CDR3 DNA: TGTGCCAGCAGCTTGCGGGCTCAGGGCTTGAATTCACCCCTCCACTTT

J gene: TRBJ2-1
D gene: -
V gene: TRBV15
clone size: few
CDR3 protein: CATSRGLARTYNEQFF
CDR3 DNA: TGTGCCACCAGCAGAGGCCTAGCAAGGACCTACAATGAGCAGTTCTTC

J gene: TRBJ2-7
D gene: TRBD1
V gene: TRBV6-5
clone size: -
CDR3 protein: CATAGQGAYEQYF
CDR3 DNA: TGTGCCACCGCGGGACAGGGGGCCTACGAGCAGTACTTC